The entry below describes one T cell receptor beta chain. From germline, CDR1 is WSHSY and CDR2 SAAADI. There are 15 residues in the CDR3. With 4 bases clipped from V and 3 bases from J, the junction kept 6 bases outside the gene matches. Sequenced by immunoSEQ multiplex PCR; TCRdb stores in-frame clones only, minus some. This table holds some 39,000 clones, approximately 89% found once. This entry is derived from a study of T cell changes during pregnancy in multiple sclerosis. The chain carries TRBV10-2 and TRBJ2-7; 10 bases fit TRBD1. The TCR comes from a female donor in good health, enrolled as a control in a pregnancy study. The specimen comprised CD4+ T cells from peripheral blood mononuclear cells, sampled in the second trimester of pregnancy. The CDR3 here is CASSAGQGWGYEQYF. DNA of the CDR3: TGCGCCAGCAGTGCGGGACAGGGGTGGGGCTACGAGCAGTACTTC.